This record looks at one T cell receptor (beta chain) sequence and its context. Its cognate antigen is unknown. These data are taken from a study of early T cells in non-severe SARS-CoV-2 infection. Study-level information: Whole-blood bulk RNA, unsorted, was sequenced, and chains were unpaired.

With V trimmed by 0 bases and J by 6 bases, 6 bases remained unmatched. The CDR3 contains 16 residues. CDR1 is DFQATT and CDR2 is SNEGSKA in the germline V gene (reference sequence). Individually, cDNA molecules had unique molecular identifiers attached to them. One entry per CDR3 protein results from TCRdb running MiXCR on the 5' RACE reads. The data show about 50,000 distinct CDR3 sequences, approximately 10% seen once. Points from the study as a whole: Anti-spike CD8 responses were favored in VDJdb matching, and private and CD4 specificities were missed.

The specimen was whole blood. This chain links TRBV20-1 with TRBJ2-1; 12 positions agree with TRBD2. The receptor comes from an adult who was a healthcare worker with PCR-confirmed SARS-CoV-2 infection or an uninfected control (not recorded which). CDR3 bases: TGCAGTGCTAGAGACCGGACTAGCGGGGCCTTCAATGAGCAGTTCTTC. Translating it yields CSARDRTSGAFNEQFF.